This paragraph reports one T cell receptor (beta chain). The CDR3 covers 14 residues. Germline CDR1 MDHEN, CDR2 SYDVKM. After removal of 3 bases from V and 2 bases from J, the junction contained 3 bases not matched to a gene. Only in-frame clones appear in the TCRdb table, and some are missing; sequencing was by immunoSEQ multiplex PCR. The sample has more than 85,000 clones; around 67% are singletons. These data are taken from a study of CD8 T cell repertoires and HIV-1 epitope variants. As for the study in general: T cells were stimulated with Twenty-five Gag and Nef peptides separately. Controls were a CMV, EBV and flu peptide pool, Ebola AY9 negative control, and no-peptide well. Epitopes were three Gag families plus Nef HW9 and YT9. The baseline condition was 1M T cells left uncultured.

V and J are TRBV28 and TRBJ1-1; 7 nucleotides line up with TRBD1. Sequenced sample: uncultured baseline CD8+ T cells from peripheral blood mononuclear cells (PBMCs). The receptor was derived from a male donor with HIV. In nucleotides, the CDR3 is TGTGCCAGCAGTTTCAGGACAGGTAACACTGAAGCTTTCTTT. Protein sequence: CASSFRTGNTEAFF.